One and the same sample provided the 8 T cell receptor beta chains below, sequenced in a study of cytomegalovirus exposure and HLA in healthy donors (dated by TCRdb to the late 2010s). The library was made by the immunoSEQ multiplex PCR assay. The multiplex PCR relied on a mix of 60 forward primers for TCR Vbeta segments and 13 reverse primers for TCR Jbeta segments. In its TCRdb copy, this immuneACCESS table keeps in-frame sequences only and misses some clones. Where compared with another copy, unresolved V genes explain less than half of these, and the others have no known cause. The sample contains around 190,000 clones, over 75% of them found a single time. Around 0.52% of the sample is taken by the ten largest. Sequenced sample: PBMCs. Receptors originate from a woman aged 50 to 65 in good health and CMV-seronegative.

The chain joins TRBV28 to TRBJ2-3; D may be TRBD1 (5 bases). V was cut by 10 bases and J by 0 bases, with 14 bases left in between. Germline V lookup: CDR1 MDHEN, CDR2 SYDVKM. The CDR3 is 14 amino acids. The CDR3 DNA reads TGTGCCACCAAAGGACACATAAGCACAGATACGCAGTATTTT. Its protein product is CATKGHISTDTQYF.

J is TRBJ1-2 and V is TRBV7-9; D is uncertain. V was shortened by 5 bases and J by 3 bases, with 16 bases between the two germline ends. The CDR3 runs to 15 residues. CDR1 and CDR2 from the germline V gene are SEHNR and FQNEAQ (reference sequence). Written as DNA, the CDR3 is TGTGCCAGCAGCCGATTTTCCGGGAGCCACTATGGCTACACCTTC. It codes for CASSRFSGSHYGYTF. The variable domain in full, with the rest retrieved from reference TRBV7-9 and TRBJ1-2, is DTGVSQNPRHKITKRGQNVTFRCDPISEHNRLYWYRQTLGQGPEFLTYFQNEAQLEKSRLLSDRFSAERPKGSFSTLEIQRTEQGDSAMYLCASSRFSGSHYGYTFGSGTRLTVV.

This chain uses TRBV7-8 with TRBJ1-2; a possible D gene is TRBD1 (5 bases). The CDR3 covers 12 residues. V was shortened by 9 bases and J by 4 bases, with 12 bases between the two germline ends. CDR1 and CDR2 from the germline V gene are SGHVS and FQNEAQ. In nucleotides, the CDR3 is TGTGCCAGTTACGGGGGTACCTATGGCTACACCTTC. This translates into CASYGGTYGYTF.

V usage is TRBV7-9 and J usage is TRBJ2-3; tentatively, D is TRBD2 (6 bases). Trimming took off 4 bases at V and 9 bases at J, with 20 bases between the two ends. CDR1 and CDR2 from the germline V gene are SEHNR and FQNEAQ (reference sequence). The CDR3 runs 15 residues. CDR3 region: CASSSKPLRLGTQYF. The CDR3 region has the DNA TGTGCCAGCAGCTCGAAACCTCTCAGACTAGGGACGCAGTATTTT.

CDR3 sequence: CSVRVGAGGQDQFF. DNA of the CDR3: TGCAGCGTTCGAGTTGGTGCGGGGGGGCAGGATCAGTTCTTC. The chain joins TRBV29-1 to TRBJ2-1; 9 bases align to TRBD2. With 5 bases clipped from V and 13 bases from J, the junction kept 15 bases outside the gene matches. Germline V gene data show CDR1 as SQVTM and CDR2 as ANQGSEA. CDR3 size: 14 residues.

The chain combines TRBV28 with TRBJ2-7; TRBD1 matches at 7 bases. Looked up from germline, CDR1 is MDHEN and CDR2 is SYDVKM. With 1 base clipped from V and 0 bases from J, the junction kept 6 bases outside the gene matches. CDR3 length: 16 residues. This CDR3 is CASSLLARTGSYEQYF. The CDR3 DNA reads TGTGCCAGCAGTTTATTGGCCCGGACAGGCTCCTACGAGCAGTACTTC.

V gene TRBV7-9 combines with J gene TRBJ2-1; weak D call: TRBD1 (6 bases). From germline, CDR1 is SEHNR and CDR2 FQNEAQ (reference sequence). The CDR3 is 15 amino acids. V gave up 5 bases and J gave up 9 bases, with 20 bases separating them. Written as DNA, the CDR3 is TGTGCCAGCAGCCTAGAGGCGGCCAAAGGGGGTGAGCAGTTCTTC. It encodes CASSLEAAKGGEQFF.

This clone was seen once. The chain recombines TRBV10-1 with TRBJ1-2; 9 bases align to TRBD1. The CDR3 runs 16 residues. V dropped 2 bases and J dropped 5; count of bases not matched to a gene: 9. Germline CDR1 WNHNN, CDR2 SYGVQD (reference sequence). CDR3 region: CASSETQGARGYGYTF. The CDR3 DNA follows: TGCGCCAGCAGTGAGACACAGGGGGCGAGGGGTTATGGCTACACCTTC.